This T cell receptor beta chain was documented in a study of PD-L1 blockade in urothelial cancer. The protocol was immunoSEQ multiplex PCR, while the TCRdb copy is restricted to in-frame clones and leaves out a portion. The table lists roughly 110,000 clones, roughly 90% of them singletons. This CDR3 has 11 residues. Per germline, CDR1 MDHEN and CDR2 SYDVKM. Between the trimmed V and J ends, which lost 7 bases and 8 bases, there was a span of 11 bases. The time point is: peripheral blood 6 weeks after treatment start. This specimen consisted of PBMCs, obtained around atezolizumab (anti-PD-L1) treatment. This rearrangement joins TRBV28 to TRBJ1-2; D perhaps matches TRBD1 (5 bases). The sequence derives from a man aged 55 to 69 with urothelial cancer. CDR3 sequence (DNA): TGTGCCAGCACCTCGGGGGAGGGCTACACCTTC. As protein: CASTSGEGYTF.